The entry that follows covers one TCR beta chain sequence. The antigen is not known. The sample is drawn from a study of T cell responses to AZD1222 COVID-19 vaccine. Libraries were prepared by immunoSEQ multiplex PCR; TCRdb keeps only in-frame clonotypes and omits some of them. The repertoire consists of some 130,000 clones, with about 90% occurring once and the leading ten covering about 3.7%. General study results and limits: The span of vaccine-associated CD4 TCRs extended across spike, with dominance at 160-218 and 743-854. Donors were mostly white British, more females; clonal diversity possibly underestimated.

The CDR3 runs to 15 residues. The germline V and J ends were trimmed by 5 bases and 8 bases, with 18 bases remaining between them. Per the germline V gene, CDR1 is MNHEY and CDR2 is SMNVEV (reference sequence). This clonotype was obtained from an adult in good health. The chain employs TRBV27 and TRBJ1-4, with D tentatively TRBD1 (5 bases). The sequences come from peripheral blood, collected on day 0 of AZD1222 vaccination. The CDR3 coding sequence is TGTGCCAGCAGTCCCCTGGGGAGGGGTGGCGAAAAACTGTTTTTT. It specifies CASSPLGRGGEKLFF.